Shown below are 27 T cell receptor beta chains from a single sample sequenced in a study of cytomegalovirus exposure and HLA in healthy donors. Primers for the PCR totalled 60 Vbeta and 13 Jbeta. Only in-frame clones appear in the TCRdb table, and some are missing; sequencing was by immunoSEQ multiplex PCR. The data contain 120,000 or so clones, 70% to 80% of them singletons. What was sequenced was PBMCs. These receptors were collected from a woman aged 45 to 65 in good health and CMV-seropositive.

The chain uses TRBV10-3 and TRBJ2-1; 10 positions agree with TRBD2. With V trimmed by 3 bases and J by 5 bases, 13 bases remained unmatched. This CDR3 comprises 18 residues. Per the germline V gene, CDR1 is ENHRY and CDR2 is SYGVKD. CDR3 sequence reads: CAISEPSGRVGFNNEQFF. Written as DNA, the CDR3 is TGTGCCATCAGTGAACCTAGCGGGAGAGTCGGGTTCAACAATGAGCAGTTCTTC.

The V call is TRBV30, the J call TRBJ2-3, with 7 bases fitting TRBD1. The CDR3 extends over 13 amino acids. J lost 4 bases, V lost 8 bases, and 9 bases had no gene match. CDR1 and CDR2 from the germline V gene are GTSNPN and SVGIG (reference sequence). The CDR3: CAEQGDRADTQYF. For the CDR3, the DNA is TGTGCCGAGCAGGGGGATAGAGCAGATACGCAGTATTTT.

The chain employs TRBV6-1 and TRBJ2-7; TRBD2 matches at 8 bases. The CDR3 runs 15 residues. V gave up 7 bases and J gave up 3 bases; unmatched junction bases: 11. Germline values: CDR1 MNHNS, CDR2 SASEGT. The CDR3 DNA reads as TGTGCCAGCATCCTAAATCCGGGACTAGACTACGAGCAGTACTTC. It is translated as CASILNPGLDYEQYF.

This chain joins TRBV9 and TRBJ1-4, with D unclear. The CDR3 length is 14 residues. Germline V lookup: CDR1 SGDLS, CDR2 YYNGEE. Trimming pared 0 bases from V and 0 bases from J, leaving 3 bases between. The CDR3: CASSVGTTNEKLFF. The CDR3 nucleotides read TGTGCCAGCAGCGTAGGTACAACTAATGAAAAACTGTTTTTT.

The chain employs TRBV19 and TRBJ1-1, with D possibly matching TRBD1 (6 bases). The length of the CDR3 is 15 residues. Germline loops: CDR1 LNHDA, CDR2 SQIVND (reference sequence). V shed 5 bases and J shed 5 bases, with 18 bases lying between them. CDR3 region: CASSPSYRAGTEAFF. The CDR3 DNA sequence: TGTGCCAGTAGTCCTAGCTACAGGGCAGGGACTGAAGCTTTCTTT.

This clone appeared a single time. The same CDR3 arises from other DNA sequences in this sample as well. The V and J genes are TRBV18 and TRBJ1-4; 10 bases map to TRBD1. CDR3 length equals 15 residues. With 3 bases clipped from V and 8 bases from J, the junction kept 6 bases outside the gene matches. Looked up from germline, CDR1 is KGHSH and CDR2 is LQKENI. The CDR3 DNA is TGTGCCAGCTCACCTCCGGGACAGGGGAACGAAAAACTGTTTTTT. It is translated as CASSPPGQGNEKLFF.

The V gene is TRBV10-1, the J gene TRBJ2-1; D gene unclear. Germline CDR1 is WNHNN and CDR2 is SYGVQD (reference sequence). V lost 0 bases, J lost 7 bases, and 13 bases lay in between. The CDR3 sequence is 15 residues long. The CDR3 DNA reads as TGCGCCAGCAGTGAGTCGGGCAGTGAACGAAATGAGCAGTTCTTC. Translating gives CASSESGSERNEQFF.

This clone appeared a single time. The CDR3 DNA follows: TGTGCCAGCAGCTTGGACCGGGAAATCTACGAGCAGTACTTC. Translation gives CASSLDREIYEQYF. The V and J genes are TRBV5-4 and TRBJ2-7; tentatively, D is TRBD2 (5 bases). CDR3 size: 14 residues. Trimming left V 0 bases short and J 3 bases short, with 10 bases between. CDR1 is SGHNT and CDR2 is YYREEE in the germline V gene (reference sequence).

This clone was observed a handful of times. The chain uses TRBV29-1 and TRBJ1-2; TRBD1 is a possible D gene (5 bases). The CDR3 runs 14 residues. Trimming removed 6 bases at V and 14 bases at J, with 28 bases between. CDR1 and CDR2 from the germline V gene are SQVTM and ANQGSEA. CDR3 sequence: CSVPLRDLPIRATF. CDR3 in DNA: TGCAGCGTACCCCTGCGGGACCTACCTATTAGGGCTACCTTC. Full variable domain (rest looked up from reference TRBV29-1 and TRBJ1-2): SAVISQKPSRDICQRGTSLTIQCQVDSQVTMMFWYRQQPGQSLTLIATANQGSEATYESGFVIDKFPISRPNLTFSTLTVSNMSPEDSSIYLCSVPLRDLPIRATFGSGTRLTVV.

J is TRBJ2-5 and V is TRBV6-5, with 8 positions matching TRBD1. Gene TRBJ2-7 matches the end of the DNA better, so the J call may be wrong. Germline V CDR1 and CDR2: MNHEY, SVGAGI. This CDR3 has 15 amino acids. The CDR3 nucleotides read TGTGCCAGCAGCCCCGGACAGGGACACTCCTACGAGCAGTACTTC. It codes for CASSPGQGHSYEQYF.

The CDR3 sequence is CASSAPTGNYGYTF. The CDR3 DNA sequence: TGTGCCAGTAGTGCCCCGACAGGTAACTATGGCTACACCTTC. The chain carries TRBV19 and TRBJ1-2, with a possible D match to TRBD1 (6 bases). V shed 5 bases and J shed 1 base, with 11 bases lying between them. The CDR3 is 14 residues long. Germline CDR1 reads LNHDA; CDR2 reads SQIVND (reference sequence).

The V gene is TRBV29-1, the J gene TRBJ1-4, with D possibly being TRBD1 (6 bases). Trimming shortened V by 6 bases and J by 10 bases, and 21 bases separated the two germline ends. The CDR3 has 14 residues. CDR1 and CDR2 from the germline V gene are SQVTM and ANQGSEA. The CDR3 protein is CSVSDEVLGGKLFF. CDR3 nucleotides: TGCAGCGTCTCAGATGAAGTCCTAGGGGGAAAACTGTTTTTT. Based on the CDR3 plus reference TRBV29-1 and TRBJ1-4, the full variable domain is SAVISQKPSRDICQRGTSLTIQCQVDSQVTMMFWYRQQPGQSLTLIATANQGSEATYESGFVIDKFPISRPNLTFSTLTVSNMSPEDSSIYLCSVSDEVLGGKLFFGSGTQLSVL.

This sequence joins TRBV28 and TRBJ1-2; 8 bases are shared with TRBD1. V shed 3 bases and J 7 bases; nucleotides not matched to a gene: 10. CDR1 MDHEN and CDR2 SYDVKM come from the germline V gene. The CDR3 sequence is 15 residues long. CDR3 sequence: CASSFPGGALVGYTF. CDR3 DNA: TGTGCCAGCAGTTTCCCAGGGGGCGCCTTGGTTGGCTACACCTTC.

The genes are TRBV7-2 and TRBJ2-7; 10 nucleotides align to TRBD2. The V and J ends lost 5 bases and 0 bases, in that order; junction bases with no gene match: 7. This CDR3 contains 16 residues. Germline CDR1 reads SGHTA; CDR2 reads FQGNSA. The CDR3 region has the DNA TGTGCCAGCAGCCCCCATAGCGGGGGGAGCTCCTACGAGCAGTACTTC. Protein product: CASSPHSGGSSYEQYF.

The CDR3 DNA sequence: TGTGCCAGCAGCTTAGTTGGCTTGGGGGGACAGGGAGACTATGGCTACACCTTC. This codes for CASSLVGLGGQGDYGYTF. V is TRBV7-2 and J is TRBJ1-2; 9 bases match TRBD1. Germline V gene sequence: CDR1 SGHTA, CDR2 FQGNSA. The CDR3 is 18 residues long. The trim removed 1 base at V and 3 bases at J, leaving 12 bases unmatched.

This clone appeared once. The chain links TRBV30 to TRBJ2-3, with 12 bases aligning to TRBD2. The CDR3 sequence is 17 residues long. Trimming removed 0 bases from V and 1 base from J; junction bases left unmatched: 5. Germline assignment: CDR1 GTSNPN and CDR2 SVGIG (reference sequence). CDR3 loop: CAWSVGTSGHGTDTQYF. The CDR3 bases are TGTGCCTGGAGTGTAGGGACTAGCGGGCATGGCACAGATACGCAGTATTTT.

The chain links TRBV6-1 to TRBJ1-1; 8 nucleotides agree with TRBD1. Trimming took 4 bases from V and 7 from J; bases not matched to a gene: 8. The germline CDR1 and CDR2 sequences are MNHNS and SASEGT. This CDR3 is built from 14 residues. The CDR3 sequence: CASSASGGRGEAFF. The CDR3 bases are TGTGCCAGCAGTGCTTCAGGGGGCCGGGGTGAAGCTTTCTTT.

The V call is TRBV29-1, the J call TRBJ1-1, with 7 bases matching TRBD1. V shed 4 bases, J shed 7 bases, and the junction held 9 bases outside the gene matches. The CDR3 is 13 amino acids. CDR1 is SQVTM, CDR2 ANQGSEA, per germline. The CDR3 spells CSVGQGWGLEAFF. CDR3 DNA: TGCAGCGTTGGACAGGGATGGGGGCTTGAAGCTTTCTTT.

This clone appeared once. An end of the junction does not agree with germline; a read error may underlie this. The rearrangement uses TRBV4-2 and TRBJ2-1; 7 bases are a match to TRBD2. This CDR3 has 15 residues. Per germline, CDR1 LGHNA and CDR2 YNFKEQ. The CDR3 DNA reads TGTGCCAGCAGCCAAGGACTAGCCTCCCACAATGAGCAGTTCTTC. Its translation: CASSQGLASHNEQFF.

This clone was picked up one time. Distinct nucleotide sequences in the sample also encode this CDR3. The genes are TRBV28 and TRBJ2-7; TRBD2 matches at 14 bases. Germline loops: CDR1 MDHEN, CDR2 SYDVKM. With V trimmed by 5 bases and J by 2 bases, 5 bases remained unmatched. There are 16 residues in the CDR3. CDR3 nucleotides: TGTGCCAGCAGTCCCACGGGACTAGCGGGAGCCTACGAGCAGTACTTC. Its protein product is CASSPTGLAGAYEQYF.

This chain joins TRBV6-1 and TRBJ1-3; 7 nucleotides align to TRBD1. After removal of 6 bases from V and 6 bases from J, the junction contained 8 bases not matched to a gene. The CDR3 extends over 14 amino acids. CDR1 and CDR2 from the germline V gene are MNHNS and SASEGT. CDR3 sequence reads: CASSRQGFVNTIYF. CDR3 coding DNA: TGTGCCAGCAGCAGACAGGGTTTTGTAAACACCATATATTTT.

The V gene is TRBV9, the J gene TRBJ2-1, with 7 nucleotides matching TRBD1. V dropped 3 bases and J dropped 0; count of bases not matched to a gene: 3. This CDR3 contains 15 residues. CDR1 is SGDLS and CDR2 is YYNGEE in the germline V gene. The CDR3 nucleotides read TGTGCCAGCAGCGGAGGGACAGTCTCCTACAATGAGCAGTTCTTC. As protein: CASSGGTVSYNEQFF.

This clone showed up just a few times. The gene calls are TRBV7-9 and TRBJ2-7, with D perhaps matching TRBD1 (6 bases). Trimming removed 2 bases at V and 5 bases at J, with 16 bases between. CDR1 is SEHNR, CDR2 FQNEAQ, per germline (reference sequence). The CDR3 has 15 residues. The CDR3 DNA reads TGTGCCAGCAGCTTAAACAGGGTGAATGGGGACGAGCAGTACTTC. This gives the protein CASSLNRVNGDEQYF.

The chain joins TRBV6-5 to TRBJ1-1; 8 bases agree with TRBD1. Germline loops: CDR1 MNHEY, CDR2 SVGAGI. The CDR3 totals 14 residues. With V trimmed by 4 bases and J by 4 bases, 5 bases remained unmatched. In nucleotides, the CDR3 is TGTGCCAGCAGTTTACAGGGGGTAAGCACTGAAGCTTTCTTT. Amino acids: CASSLQGVSTEAFF.

The rearrangement links TRBV4-3 to TRBJ1-2, with D maybe TRBD1 (6 bases). This CDR3 has 15 residues. V shed 0 bases and J shed 8 bases, with 16 bases lying between them. CDR1 is LGHNA and CDR2 is YSLEER in the germline V gene. The CDR3 DNA is TGCGCCAGCAGCCAAGAACTAGGCAGGGGTGGGGGCTACACCTTC. This sequence encodes CASSQELGRGGGYTF.

The sample holds a few counts of this clone. The chain joins TRBV6-1 to TRBJ2-7, with TRBD1 identical over 7 bases. The CDR3 covers 15 residues. V lost 3 bases to trimming and J lost 2 bases; unmatched junction nucleotides: 7. Germline V CDR1 and CDR2: MNHNS, SASEGT. The CDR3 DNA reads TGTGCCAGCAGTGAGGGGACAGTGGCACCCTACGAGCAGTACTTC. Amino acids: CASSEGTVAPYEQYF.

This clone was counted once. This chain joins TRBV30 and TRBJ1-1; 10 positions agree with TRBD1. From germline, CDR1 is GTSNPN and CDR2 SVGIG (reference sequence). This CDR3 has 16 residues. V lost 3 bases and J lost 4; bases outside the gene matches: 11. The DNA for the CDR3 is TGTGCCTGGAGGGGCGACAGGGGGCGGTTGGCCACTGAAGCTTTCTTT. It codes for CAWRGDRGRLATEAFF.